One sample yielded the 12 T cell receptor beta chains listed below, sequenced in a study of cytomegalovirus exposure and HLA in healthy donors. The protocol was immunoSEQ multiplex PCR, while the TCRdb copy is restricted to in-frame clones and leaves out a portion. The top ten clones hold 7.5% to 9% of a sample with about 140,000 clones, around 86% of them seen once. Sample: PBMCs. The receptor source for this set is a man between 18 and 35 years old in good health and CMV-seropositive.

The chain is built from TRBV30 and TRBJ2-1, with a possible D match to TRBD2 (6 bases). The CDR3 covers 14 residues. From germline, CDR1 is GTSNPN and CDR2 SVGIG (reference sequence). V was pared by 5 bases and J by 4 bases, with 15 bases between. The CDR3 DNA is TGTGCCTGGTCTGCCGGGACTCAATACAATGAGCAGTTCTTC. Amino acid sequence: CAWSAGTQYNEQFF.

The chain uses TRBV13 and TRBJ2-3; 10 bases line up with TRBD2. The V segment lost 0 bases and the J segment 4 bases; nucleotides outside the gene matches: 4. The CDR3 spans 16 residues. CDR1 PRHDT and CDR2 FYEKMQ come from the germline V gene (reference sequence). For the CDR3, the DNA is TGTGCCAGCAGCTTAGGGGTCAGCGGGAGGGCAGATACGCAGTATTTT. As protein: CASSLGVSGRADTQYF.

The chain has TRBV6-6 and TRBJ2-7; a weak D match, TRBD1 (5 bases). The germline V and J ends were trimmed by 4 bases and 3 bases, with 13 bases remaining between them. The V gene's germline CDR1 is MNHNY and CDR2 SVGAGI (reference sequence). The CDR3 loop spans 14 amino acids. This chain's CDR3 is CASSLVIRGYEQYF. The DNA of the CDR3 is TGTGCCAGCAGTTTAGTTATTAGGGGCTACGAGCAGTACTTC.

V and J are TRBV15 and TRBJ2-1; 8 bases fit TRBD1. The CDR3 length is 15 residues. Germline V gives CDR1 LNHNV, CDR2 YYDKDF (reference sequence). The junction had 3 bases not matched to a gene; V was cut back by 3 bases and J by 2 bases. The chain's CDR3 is CATSRTGDPYNEQFF. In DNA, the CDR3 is TGTGCCACCAGCAGGACAGGGGACCCCTACAATGAGCAGTTCTTC.

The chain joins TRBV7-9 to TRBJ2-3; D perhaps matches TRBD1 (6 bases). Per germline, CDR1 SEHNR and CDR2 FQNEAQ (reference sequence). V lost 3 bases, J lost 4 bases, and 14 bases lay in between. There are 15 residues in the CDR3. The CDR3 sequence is CASSFGRGAADTQYF. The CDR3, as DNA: TGTGCCAGCAGCTTCGGCAGGGGTGCGGCAGATACGCAGTATTTT. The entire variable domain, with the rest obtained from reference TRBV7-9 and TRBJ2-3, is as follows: DTGVSQNPRHKITKRGQNVTFRCDPISEHNRLYWYRQTLGQGPEFLTYFQNEAQLEKSRLLSDRFSAERPKGSFSTLEIQRTEQGDSAMYLCASSFGRGAADTQYFGPGTRLTVL.

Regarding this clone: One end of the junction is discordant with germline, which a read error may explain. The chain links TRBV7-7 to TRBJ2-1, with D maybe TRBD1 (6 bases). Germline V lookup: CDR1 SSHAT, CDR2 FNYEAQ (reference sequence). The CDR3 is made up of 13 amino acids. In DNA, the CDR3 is TGTGCTAGCAGCCCGGCAGGGGCTAACGAGCAGTTCTTC. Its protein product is CASSPAGANEQFF.

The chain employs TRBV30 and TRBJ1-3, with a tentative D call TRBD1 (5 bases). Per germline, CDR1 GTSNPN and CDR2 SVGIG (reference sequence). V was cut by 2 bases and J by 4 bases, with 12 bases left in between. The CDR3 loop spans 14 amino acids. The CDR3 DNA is TGTGCCTGGAGTCGCGGGGCCTCGGGAAACACCATATATTTT. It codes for CAWSRGASGNTIYF. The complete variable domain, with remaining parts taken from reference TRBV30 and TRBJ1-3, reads SQTIHQWPATLVQPVGSPLSLECTVEGTSNPNLYWYRQAAGRGLQLLFYSVGIGQISSEVPQNLSASRPQDRQFILSSKKLLLSDSGFYLCAWSRGASGNTIYFGEGSWLTVV.

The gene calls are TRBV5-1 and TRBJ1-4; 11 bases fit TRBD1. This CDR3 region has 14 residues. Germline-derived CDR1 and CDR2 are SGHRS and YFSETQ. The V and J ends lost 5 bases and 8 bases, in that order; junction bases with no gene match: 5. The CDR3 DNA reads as TGCGCCAGCAGTCGGACAGGGGGCAAGGAAAAACTGTTTTTT. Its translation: CASSRTGGKEKLFF.

This CDR3 is CASSLRPGLDSPLHF. The CDR3 bases are TGTGCCAGCAGCCTAAGACCGGGGTTGGATTCACCCCTCCACTTT. The chain recombines TRBV2 with TRBJ1-6; D gene unclear. Germline assignment: CDR1 SNHLY and CDR2 FYNNEI. V lost 6 bases, J lost 8 bases, and 17 bases lay in between. This CDR3 has 15 amino acids.

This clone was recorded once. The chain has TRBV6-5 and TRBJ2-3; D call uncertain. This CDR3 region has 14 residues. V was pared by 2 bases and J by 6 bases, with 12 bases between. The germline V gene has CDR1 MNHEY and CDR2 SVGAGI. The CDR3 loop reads CASSYQTFGDTQYF. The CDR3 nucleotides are TGTGCCAGCAGTTACCAGACATTTGGGGATACGCAGTATTTT.

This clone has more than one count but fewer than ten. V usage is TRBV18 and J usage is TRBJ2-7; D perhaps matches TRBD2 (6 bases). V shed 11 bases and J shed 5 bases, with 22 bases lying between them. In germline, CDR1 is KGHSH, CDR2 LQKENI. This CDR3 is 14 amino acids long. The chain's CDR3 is CAGKGEIGTHEQYF. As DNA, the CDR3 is TGTGCCGGAAAAGGGGAGATAGGGACTCACGAGCAGTACTTC.

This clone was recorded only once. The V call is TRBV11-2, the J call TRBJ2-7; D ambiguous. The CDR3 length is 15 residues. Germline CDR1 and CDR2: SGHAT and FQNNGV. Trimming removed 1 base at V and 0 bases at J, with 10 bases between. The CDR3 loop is CASSLVFGRSYEQYF. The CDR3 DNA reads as TGTGCCAGCAGCTTAGTCTTTGGCCGCTCCTACGAGCAGTACTTC.